The rows below give T cell receptor beta chains drawn from one sample of a study of tumor-infiltrating lymphocytes in primary liver carcinoma. One entry per CDR3 protein, called by TCRdb with MiXCR from the multiplex PCR reads. The repertoire holds 150,000 to 200,000 distinct CDR3 sequences, with around 60% as singletons. Sequenced input: peripheral blood. The receptors were gathered from a man aged 35 to 55 with primary liver carcinoma and hepatitis B virus infection. CDR3s include the opening cysteine and the closing phenylalanine or tryptophan. The D gene is left open where the match is weak. Clone size, where shown, is once, few, many, or a class for clones that have expanded.

D: TRBD2; J: TRBJ2-1; size: NA; V: TRBV11-2; CDR3: CAISWTSGIDEHFF; DNA: TGTGCCATCAGCTGGACTAGCGGGATTGATGAGCACTTCTTC
D: NA; J: TRBJ1-2; size: NA; V: TRBV11-2; CDR3: CASSLTRGLNYGYTF; DNA: TGCGCCAGCAGCCTCACCCGGGGGTTGAACTATGGCTACACCTTC
D: TRBD2; J: TRBJ2-4; size: NA; V: TRBV7-9; CDR3: CAGSPIRTSGETVLAKNIQYF; DNA: TGTGCCGGCAGCCCGATTCGGACTAGCGGGGAGACAGTCCTAGCCAAAAACATTCAGTACTTC
D: NA; J: TRBJ2-3; size: many; V: TRBV11-3; CDR3: CTSSLTDTQYF; DNA: TGTACCAGCAGCTTAACAGATACGCAGTATTTT
D: NA; J: TRBJ2-2; size: NA; V: TRBV7-9; CDR3: CASSLQGSHTGELFF; DNA: TGTGCCAGCAGCCTCCAGGGAAGCCACACCGGGGAGCTGTTTTTT
D: NA; J: TRBJ2-7; size: NA; V: TRBV14; CDR3: CASTQDYGSEQYF; DNA: TGTGCCAGCACCCAAGATTATGGGAGCGAGCAGTACTTC
D: NA; J: TRBJ2-1; size: many; V: TRBV11-1; CDR3: CASSPHQRNNEQFF; DNA: TGTGCCAGCAGCCCGCATCAGAGAAACAATGAGCAGTTCTTC
D: TRBD2; J: TRBJ2-1; size: few; V: TRBV10-1; CDR3: CASSDPLAGGGNEQFF; DNA: TGCGCCAGCAGTGACCCTCTAGCGGGAGGAGGCAATGAGCAGTTCTTC
D: NA; J: TRBJ2-7; size: NA; V: TRBV5-4; CDR3: CASCPGLPTSYEQYF; DNA: TGTGCCAGCTGCCCCGGACTACCGACTTCCTACGAGCAGTACTTC
D: NA; J: TRBJ2-5; size: NA; V: TRBV6-5; CDR3: CASSYGLTQETQYF; DNA: TGTGCCAGCAGTTACGGGCTTACCCAAGAGACCCAGTACTTC
D: TRBD2; J: TRBJ2-3; size: few; V: TRBV5-4; CDR3: CASSTSGSRDTQYF; DNA: TGTGCCAGCAGCACTAGCGGGAGTAGGGATACGCAGTATTTT
D: TRBD2; J: TRBJ2-1; size: once; V: TRBV4-1; CDR3: CDSSQGLAESSYNGQFF; DNA: TGCGACAGCAGCCAAGGCCTAGCGGAGAGCTCCTACAATGGGCAGTTCTTC
D: NA; J: TRBJ1-1; size: many; V: TRBV11-2; CDR3: CASIQSVNTEAFF; DNA: TGTGCCAGCATCCAATCAGTGAACACTGAAGCTTTCTTT
D: NA; J: TRBJ2-1; size: many; V: TRBV11-1; CDR3: CASSPSPPNEQFF; DNA: TGTGCCAGCAGCCCATCCCCCCCCAATGAGCAGTTCTTC
D: NA; J: TRBJ1-1; size: NA; V: TRBV20-1; CDR3: CSARDDPLLGTEAFF; DNA: TGCAGTGCTAGGGATGACCCCCTCTTGGGCACTGAAGCTTTCTTT
D: NA; J: TRBJ1-1; size: medium-sized; V: TRBV6-5; CDR3: CASSYAGPRDEAEAFF; DNA: TGTGCCAGCAGTTACGCGGGACCCCGGGATGAGGCTGAAGCTTTCTTT
D: NA; J: TRBJ2-7; size: NA; V: TRBV11-2; CDR3: CASRPTRSGYEQYF; DNA: TGTGCCAGTAGACCTACACGGAGTGGCTACGAGCAGTACTTC
D: TRBD2; J: TRBJ2-1; size: NA; V: TRBV5-6; CDR3: CASSPGLAGTYNEQFF; DNA: TGTGCCAGCAGCCCGGGACTAGCGGGGACCTACAATGAGCAGTTCTTC
D: NA; J: TRBJ2-3; size: NA; V: TRBV11-2; CDR3: CASSLGSFASTDNQYF; DNA: TGTGCCAGCAGCTTAGGCTCATTCGCTAGCACAGATAATCAGTATTTT
D: NA; J: TRBJ2-7; size: NA; V: TRBV29-1; CDR3: CSVGNGGMHEQYF; DNA: TGCAGCGTTGGAAATGGCGGGATGCACGAGCAGTACTTC
D: NA; J: TRBJ1-1; size: NA; V: TRBV6-1; CDR3: CAVAQGVNTEAFF; DNA: TGTGCCGTCGCGCAGGGAGTGAACACTGAAGCTTTCTTT
D: NA; J: TRBJ1-1; size: many; V: TRBV6-1; CDR3: CAGGQHLGDEAFF; DNA: TGTGCGGGCGGGCAACACCTCGGGGACGAAGCTTTCTTT
D: TRBD1; J: TRBJ1-6; size: NA; V: TRBV6-6; CDR3: CASTEDRECSPLHF; DNA: TGTGCCAGCACCGAGGACAGGGAGTGTTCACCCCTCCACTTT
D: NA; J: TRBJ2-3; size: NA; V: TRBV12-3/TRBV12-4; CDR3: CARSPPHQDEYF; DNA: TGTGCCAGAAGCCCCCCCCACCAAGACGAGTATTTT
D: NA; J: TRBJ2-3; size: NA; V: TRBV6-1; CDR3: CASRSLSNQPQYF; DNA: TGTGCCAGCAGGTCCCTCAGCAATCAGCCCCAGTATTTT
D: NA; J: TRBJ1-1; size: few; V: TRBV6-5; CDR3: CASSLGRASGAFF; DNA: TGTGCCAGCAGTTTAGGGAGGGCCTCTGGAGCTTTCTTT
D: NA; J: TRBJ1-3; size: NA; V: TRBV30; CDR3: CAWNQGRLSGNTIYF; DNA: TGTGCCTGGAACCAAGGACGGTTATCTGGAAACACCATATATTTT
D: NA; J: TRBJ2-6; size: NA; V: TRBV10-3; CDR3: CAIWSGSGANVQTF; DNA: TGTGCCATCTGGTCGGGCTCTGGGGCCAACGTCCAGACTTTC
D: NA; J: TRBJ2-7; size: NA; V: TRBV13; CDR3: CASSLVKEHSYEQYF; DNA: TGTGCCAGCAGCTTAGTGAAGGAGCACTCCTACGAGCAGTACTTT